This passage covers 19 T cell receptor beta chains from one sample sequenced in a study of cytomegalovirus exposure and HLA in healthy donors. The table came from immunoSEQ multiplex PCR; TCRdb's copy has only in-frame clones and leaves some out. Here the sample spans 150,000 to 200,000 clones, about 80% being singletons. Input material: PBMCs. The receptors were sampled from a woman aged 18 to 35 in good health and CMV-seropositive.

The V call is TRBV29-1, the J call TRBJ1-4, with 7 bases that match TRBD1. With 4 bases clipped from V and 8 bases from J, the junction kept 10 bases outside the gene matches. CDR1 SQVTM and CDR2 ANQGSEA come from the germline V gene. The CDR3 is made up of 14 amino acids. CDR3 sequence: CSVGGSGQREKLFF. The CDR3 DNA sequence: TGCAGCGTTGGGGGATCGGGACAGAGGGAAAAACTGTTTTTT. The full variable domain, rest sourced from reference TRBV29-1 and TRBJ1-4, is SAVISQKPSRDICQRGTSLTIQCQVDSQVTMMFWYRQQPGQSLTLIATANQGSEATYESGFVIDKFPISRPNLTFSTLTVSNMSPEDSSIYLCSVGGSGQREKLFFGSGTQLSVL.

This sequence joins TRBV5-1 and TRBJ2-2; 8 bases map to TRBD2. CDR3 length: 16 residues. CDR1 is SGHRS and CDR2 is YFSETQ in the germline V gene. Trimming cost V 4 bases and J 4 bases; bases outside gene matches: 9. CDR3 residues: CASSPPRGGATGELFF. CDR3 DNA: TGCGCCAGCAGCCCCCCCCGGGGGGGGGCCACCGGGGAGCTGTTTTTT.

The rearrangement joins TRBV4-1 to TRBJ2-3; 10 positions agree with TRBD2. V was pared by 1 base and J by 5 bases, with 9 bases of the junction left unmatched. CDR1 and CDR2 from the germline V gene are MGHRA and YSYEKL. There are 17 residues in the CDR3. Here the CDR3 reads CASSQAVSGGAGDTQYF. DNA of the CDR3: TGCGCCAGCAGCCAAGCCGTCAGCGGGGGGGCTGGAGATACGCAGTATTTT.

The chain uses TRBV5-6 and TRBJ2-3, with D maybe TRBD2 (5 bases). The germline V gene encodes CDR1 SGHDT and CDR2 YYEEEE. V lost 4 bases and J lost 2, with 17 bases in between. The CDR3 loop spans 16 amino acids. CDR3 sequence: CASSTPDYPYTDTQYF. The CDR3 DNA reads TGTGCCAGCAGCACGCCCGACTACCCATACACAGATACGCAGTATTTT. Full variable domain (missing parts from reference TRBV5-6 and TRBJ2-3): DAGVTQSPTHLIKTRGQQVTLRCSPKSGHDTVSWYQQALGQGPQFIFQYYEEEERQRGNFPDRFSGHQFPNYSSELNVNALLLGDSALYLCASSTPDYPYTDTQYFGPGTRLTVL.

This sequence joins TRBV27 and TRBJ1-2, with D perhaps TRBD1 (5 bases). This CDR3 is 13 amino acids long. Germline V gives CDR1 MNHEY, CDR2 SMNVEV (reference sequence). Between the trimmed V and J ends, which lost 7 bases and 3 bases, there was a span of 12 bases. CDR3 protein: CASTPGGYYGYTF. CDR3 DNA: TGTGCCAGCACCCCCGGGGGATACTATGGCTACACCTTC.

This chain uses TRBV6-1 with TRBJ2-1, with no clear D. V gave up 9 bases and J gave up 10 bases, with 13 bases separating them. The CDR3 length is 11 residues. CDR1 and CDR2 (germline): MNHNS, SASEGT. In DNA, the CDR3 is TGTGCCAGTCTCATTCCCGGGGAGCAGTTCTTC. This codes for CASLIPGEQFF.

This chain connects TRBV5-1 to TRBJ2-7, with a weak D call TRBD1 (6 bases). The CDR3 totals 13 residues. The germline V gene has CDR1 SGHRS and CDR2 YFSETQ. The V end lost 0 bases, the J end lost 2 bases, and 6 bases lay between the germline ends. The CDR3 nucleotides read TGCGCCAGCAGCTTGGGGGGGCCCTACGAGCAGTACTTC. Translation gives CASSLGGPYEQYF. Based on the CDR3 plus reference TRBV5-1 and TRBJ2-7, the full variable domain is KAGVTQTPRYLIKTRGQQVTLSCSPISGHRSVSWYQQTPGQGLQFLFEYFSETQRNKGNFPGRFSGRQFSNSRSEMNVSTLELGDSALYLCASSLGGPYEQYFGPGTRLTVT.

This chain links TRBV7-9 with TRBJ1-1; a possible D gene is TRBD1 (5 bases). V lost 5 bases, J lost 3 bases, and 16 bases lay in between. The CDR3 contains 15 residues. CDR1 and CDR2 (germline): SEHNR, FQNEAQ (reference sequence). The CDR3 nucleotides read TGTGCCAGCAGCGCCCCGGGGGGAGGGCACACTGAAGCTTTCTTT. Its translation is CASSAPGGGHTEAFF.

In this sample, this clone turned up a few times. The CDR3 region has the DNA TGTGCCAGCAGCCTGGGCCAGGGGGCGCTTGAGTATGGCTACACCTTC. Translating it yields CASSLGQGALEYGYTF. The chain couples TRBV9 to TRBJ1-2, with TRBD1 matching over 8 bases. CDR1 is SGDLS, CDR2 YYNGEE, per germline. The CDR3 is 16 residues long. Unmatched junction bases numbered 13, after V lost 4 bases and J lost 5 bases. Complete variable domain (other parts from reference TRBV9 and TRBJ1-2): DSGVTQTPKHLITATGQRVTLRCSPRSGDLSVYWYQQSLDQGLQFLIQYYNGEERAKGNILERFSAQQFPDLHSELNLSSLELGDSALYFCASSLGQGALEYGYTFGSGTRLTVV.

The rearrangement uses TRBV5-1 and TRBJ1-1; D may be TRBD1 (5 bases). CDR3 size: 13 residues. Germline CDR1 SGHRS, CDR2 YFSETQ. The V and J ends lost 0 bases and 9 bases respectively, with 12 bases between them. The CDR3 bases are TGCGCCAGCAGCTTGGGGGCAGGGCTACAAGCTTTCTTT. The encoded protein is CASSLGAGLQAFF.

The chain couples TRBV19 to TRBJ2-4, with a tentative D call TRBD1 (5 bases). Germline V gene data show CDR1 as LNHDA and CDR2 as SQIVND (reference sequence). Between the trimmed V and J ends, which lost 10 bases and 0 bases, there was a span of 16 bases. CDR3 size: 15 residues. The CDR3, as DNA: TGTGCCACAACGCCGACAGCGTTAGCCAAAAACATTCAGTACTTC. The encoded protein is CATTPTALAKNIQYF.

The CDR3 DNA is TGTGCCAGCAGCCCCTCTCTAAATCATTTGCGGGACAGGTCTCAGTACGAGCAGTACTTC. It yields the protein CASSPSLNHLRDRSQYEQYF. The rearrangement uses TRBV4-2 and TRBJ2-7; 8 bases agree with TRBD1. J gave up 4 bases and V 4 bases, and 24 bases lay outside the gene matches. Germline loops: CDR1 LGHNA, CDR2 YNFKEQ. The CDR3 is 20 residues long.

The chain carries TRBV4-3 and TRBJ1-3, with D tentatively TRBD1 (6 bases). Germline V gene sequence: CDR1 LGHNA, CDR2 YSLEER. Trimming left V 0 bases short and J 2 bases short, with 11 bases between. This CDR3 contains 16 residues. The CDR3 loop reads CASSQEGQGPGNTIYF. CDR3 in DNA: TGCGCCAGCAGCCAAGAGGGGCAGGGGCCTGGAAACACCATATATTTT.

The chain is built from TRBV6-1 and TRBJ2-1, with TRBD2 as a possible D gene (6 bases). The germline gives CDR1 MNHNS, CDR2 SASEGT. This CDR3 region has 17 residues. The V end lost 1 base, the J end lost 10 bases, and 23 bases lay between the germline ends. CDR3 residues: CASSEEGTVRVGREQFF. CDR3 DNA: TGTGCCAGCAGTGAAGAGGGGACCGTCCGGGTTGGGAGGGAGCAGTTCTTC.

For the CDR3, the DNA is TGTGCCAGCAGGGGGGACAGCCCGAGCGAGCAGTACTTC. Protein sequence: CASRGDSPSEQYF. The rearrangement uses TRBV5-4 and TRBJ2-7; 7 bases match TRBD1. Germline V gene lookup returns CDR1 SGHNT and CDR2 YYREEE (reference sequence). The CDR3 sequence is 13 residues long. J was trimmed by 6 bases and V by 5 bases; bases with no gene match: 8.

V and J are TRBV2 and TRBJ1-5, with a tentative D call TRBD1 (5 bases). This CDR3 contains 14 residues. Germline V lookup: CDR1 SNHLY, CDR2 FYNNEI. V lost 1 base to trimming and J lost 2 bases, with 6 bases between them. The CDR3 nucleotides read TGTGCCAGCAGTGAAGGACAGCGCAATCAGCCCCAGCATTTT. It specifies CASSEGQRNQPQHF.

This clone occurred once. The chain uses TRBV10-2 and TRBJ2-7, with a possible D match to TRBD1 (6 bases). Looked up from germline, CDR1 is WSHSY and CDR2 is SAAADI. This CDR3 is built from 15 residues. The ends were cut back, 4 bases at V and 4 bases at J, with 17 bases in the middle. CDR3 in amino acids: CASSGGQWTVYEQYF. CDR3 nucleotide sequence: TGCGCCAGCAGTGGGGGGCAGTGGACTGTTTACGAGCAGTACTTC.

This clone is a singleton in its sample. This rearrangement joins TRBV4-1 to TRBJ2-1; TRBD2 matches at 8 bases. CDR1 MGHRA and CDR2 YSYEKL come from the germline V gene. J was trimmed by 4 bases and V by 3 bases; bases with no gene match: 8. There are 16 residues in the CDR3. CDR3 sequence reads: CASSQERGRSYNEQFF. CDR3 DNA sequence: TGCGCCAGCAGCCAGGAGCGGGGGAGGTCTTACAATGAGCAGTTCTTC.

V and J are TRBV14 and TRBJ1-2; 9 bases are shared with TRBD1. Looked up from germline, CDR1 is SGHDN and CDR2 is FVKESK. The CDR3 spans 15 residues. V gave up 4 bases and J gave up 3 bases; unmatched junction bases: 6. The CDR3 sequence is CASSPMTGGYYGYTF. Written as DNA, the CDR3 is TGTGCCAGCAGCCCTATGACAGGGGGGTACTATGGCTACACCTTC.